One sample yielded the 21 T cell receptor beta chains listed below, sequenced in a study of a mutant IDH1 vaccine in newly diagnosed glioma (dated by TCRdb to 2020 to 2023). Receptor libraries were prepared by the immunoSEQ multiplex PCR assay. In TCRdb, the immuneACCESS table is reduced to in-frame sequences with V and J assigned. These tables do not hold every clone; where another copy was compared, an unresolved V gene accounts for under half, and the others remain unexplained. The sample table shows roughly 25,000 clones, and approximately 89% are seen once. Under 9.5% of the sample belongs to the ten largest clones. This sample's time point label indicates: baseline, week 1 (first vaccination visit). The sample's treatment or condition label, decoded: pre-vaccination baseline after standard-of-care therapy. This material consisted of PBMCs, taken from a glioma patient treated with radiotherapy, temozolomide or both. These receptors originate from a man in his thirties or forties with glioma.

The rearrangement uses TRBV10-3 and TRBJ1-1; 7 bases map to TRBD1. Germline V gives CDR1 ENHRY, CDR2 SYGVKD. The CDR3 runs 14 residues. Unmatched junction bases numbered 5, after V lost 6 bases and J lost 1 base. CDR3: CAISATGANTEAFF. CDR3 bases: TGTGCCATCAGCGCTACAGGGGCGAACACTGAAGCTTTCTTT.

The rearrangement joins TRBV5-1 to TRBJ2-2; unclear D gene. V lost 5 bases and J 3 bases, leaving 14 bases between the germline ends. The CDR3 spans 15 residues. Germline CDR1 reads SGHRS; CDR2 reads YFSETQ. CDR3 DNA: TGCGCCAGCAGACTCGGACCTACAGACACCGGGGAGCTGTTTTTT. The encoded protein is CASRLGPTDTGELFF.

The rearrangement links TRBV5-6 to TRBJ2-2; 8 bases map to TRBD2. The V gene's germline CDR1 is SGHDT and CDR2 YYEEEE. This CDR3 spans 15 amino acids. V lost 4 bases, J lost 1 base, and 3 bases stayed unmatched. For the CDR3, the DNA is TGTGCCAGCAGCCTGGGACTAGTGAACACCGGGGAGCTGTTTTTT. It is translated as CASSLGLVNTGELFF.

This chain joins TRBV6-5 and TRBJ1-3; D gene ambiguous. This CDR3 region has 16 residues. Germline CDR1 and CDR2: MNHEY and SVGAGI. The V gene lost 2 bases and the J gene lost 0 bases, with 11 bases spanning the gap. The CDR3 region has the DNA TGTGCCAGCAGTTACAGTTCGGGGAGCTCTGGAAACACCATATATTTT. Protein sequence: CASSYSSGSSGNTIYF.

J is TRBJ1-2 and V is TRBV14; maybe TRBD1 (5 bases). Germline V gene lookup returns CDR1 SGHDN and CDR2 FVKESK. Between the trimmed V and J ends, which lost 1 base and 5 bases, there was a span of 8 bases. The CDR3 loop spans 13 amino acids. The CDR3 DNA follows: TGTGCCAGCAGCCAAGGACAGATATATGGCTACACCTTC. Its protein product is CASSQGQIYGYTF.

The V and J genes are TRBV5-4 and TRBJ2-2; 16 nucleotides agree with TRBD2. The CDR3 length is 18 residues. Germline values: CDR1 SGHNT, CDR2 YYREEE (reference sequence). Losses at the gene ends were 5 bases for V and 7 bases for J; bases not matched to a gene: 11. The CDR3 coding sequence is TGTGCCAGCAGTCGGGGACTAGCGGGAGGGGAACTCGTCGGGGAGCTGTTTTTT. It translates to CASSRGLAGGELVGELFF. The complete variable domain, with remaining parts taken from reference TRBV5-4 and TRBJ2-2, reads ETGVTQSPTHLIKTRGQQVTLRCSSQSGHNTVSWYQQALGQGPQFIFQYYREEENGRGNFPPRFSGLQFPNYSSELNVNALELDDSALYLCASSRGLAGGELVGELFFGEGSRLTVL.

The V gene is TRBV9, the J gene TRBJ1-3; 10 bases align to TRBD1. Trimming took 1 base from V and 3 from J; bases not matched to a gene: 13. The CDR3 runs 19 residues. In germline, CDR1 is SGDLS, CDR2 YYNGEE. CDR3 loop: CASSVQIPGTGEDGNTIYF. The DNA for the CDR3 is TGTGCCAGCAGCGTACAAATACCCGGGACAGGGGAGGATGGAAACACCATATATTTT.

The chain links TRBV7-9 to TRBJ2-6; 10 nucleotides line up with TRBD1. From germline, CDR1 is SEHNR and CDR2 FQNEAQ (reference sequence). The length of the CDR3 is 17 residues. With V trimmed by 5 bases and J by 0 bases, 4 bases remained unmatched. The CDR3 is CASSGWTGGSGANVLTF. CDR3 sequence (DNA): TGTGCCAGCAGCGGGTGGACAGGGGGCTCTGGGGCCAACGTCCTGACTTTC. The whole variable domain, filled in from reference TRBV7-9 and TRBJ2-6, reads DTGVSQNPRHKITKRGQNVTFRCDPISEHNRLYWYRQTLGQGPEFLTYFQNEAQLEKSRLLSDRFSAERPKGSFSTLEIQRTEQGDSAMYLCASSGWTGGSGANVLTFGAGSRLTVL.

The V gene is TRBV30, the J gene TRBJ2-5, with D tentatively TRBD1 (6 bases). Germline V lookup: CDR1 GTSNPN, CDR2 SVGIG (reference sequence). Trimming removed 1 base at V and 0 bases at J, with 9 bases between. The CDR3 runs to 14 residues. CDR3 nucleotide sequence: TGTGCCTGGAGTGGGGGGCATCACCAAGAGACCCAGTACTTC. This sequence encodes CAWSGGHHQETQYF.

The V gene is TRBV6-1, the J gene TRBJ2-1, with TRBD1 matching 9 bases. The germline gives CDR1 MNHNS, CDR2 SASEGT. With V trimmed by 6 bases and J by 5 bases, 5 bases remained unmatched. This CDR3 has 14 amino acids. Here the CDR3 reads CASRFGQGNNEQFF. CDR3 in DNA: TGTGCCAGCAGATTCGGACAGGGGAACAATGAGCAGTTCTTC.

This clone was seen only once. The J gene is TRBJ1-3, the V gene TRBV12-5; possibly TRBD1 for D (5 bases). CDR1 LGHNT and CDR2 FRNRAP come from the germline V gene. Trimming removed 5 bases from V and 0 bases from J, with 8 bases in between. There are 14 residues in the CDR3. The CDR3 here is CASGRDRSGNTIYF. As DNA, the CDR3 is TGTGCTAGTGGTAGGGACCGCTCTGGAAACACCATATATTTT.

The V call is TRBV5-6, the J call TRBJ1-4; D possibly corresponds to TRBD1 (6 bases). The CDR3 is made up of 15 amino acids. CDR1 and CDR2 (germline): SGHDT, YYEEEE. Between the trimmed V and J ends, which lost 4 bases and 6 bases, there was a span of 16 bases. CDR3 sequence: CASSPGQPQHEKLFF. The CDR3 DNA sequence: TGTGCCAGCAGCCCCGGACAGCCTCAACATGAAAAACTGTTTTTT. Full variable domain (missing parts from reference TRBV5-6 and TRBJ1-4): DAGVTQSPTHLIKTRGQQVTLRCSPKSGHDTVSWYQQALGQGPQFIFQYYEEEERQRGNFPDRFSGHQFPNYSSELNVNALLLGDSALYLCASSPGQPQHEKLFFGSGTQLSVL.

This chain connects TRBV10-3 to TRBJ1-1; 7 bases match TRBD1. Germline-derived CDR1 and CDR2 are ENHRY and SYGVKD. The CDR3 extends over 15 amino acids. Trimming removed 2 bases from V and 0 bases from J; junction bases left unmatched: 3. The CDR3 bases are TGTGCCATCAGTGAGCGTGGGACAGTGAACACTGAAGCTTTCTTT. This sequence encodes CAISERGTVNTEAFF.

V gene TRBV25-1 combines with J gene TRBJ2-3, with a tentative D call TRBD2 (5 bases). V was clipped by 5 bases and J by 6 bases, with 12 bases between them. Germline CDR1 and CDR2: MGHDK and SYGVNS. This CDR3 spans 13 amino acids. CDR3 DNA sequence: TGTGCCAGCAGTACTCGGACTGGGGATACGCAGTATTTT. Amino acid sequence: CASSTRTGDTQYF.

The chain combines TRBV6-5 with TRBJ2-5, with a possible D match to TRBD2 (6 bases). Germline CDR1 MNHEY, CDR2 SVGAGI. V lost 2 bases to trimming and J lost 5 bases, with 6 bases between them. There are 12 residues in the CDR3. CDR3 amino acids: CASSYGGETQYF. CDR3 sequence (DNA): TGTGCCAGCAGTTACGGAGGGGAGACCCAGTACTTC.

This sequence joins TRBV4-1 and TRBJ2-7; D may be TRBD2 (5 bases). The CDR3 is made up of 15 amino acids. Trimming removed 4 bases from V and 2 bases from J, with 15 bases in between. CDR1 and CDR2 (germline): MGHRA, YSYEKL. DNA for the CDR3: TGCGCCAGCAGCCCTGAGGCGGGCCGAGCCTACGAGCAGTACTTC. Amino acids: CASSPEAGRAYEQYF.

This chain links TRBV14 with TRBJ1-1, with D possibly TRBD1 on 5 matching bases. This CDR3 region has 14 residues. Trimming took 3 bases from V and 2 from J, leaving 10 bases between them. The V gene's germline CDR1 is SGHDN and CDR2 FVKESK. The CDR3 sequence: CASSHLRDNTEAFF. Here the CDR3 DNA reads TGTGCCAGCAGCCACCTGAGGGACAACACTGAAGCTTTCTTT.

V gene TRBV6-1 combines with J gene TRBJ1-2; 9 nucleotides line up with TRBD1. Germline V CDR1 and CDR2: MNHNS, SASEGT. The CDR3 loop spans 14 amino acids. The V and J ends lost 10 bases and 2 bases, in that order; junction bases with no gene match: 8. CDR3 in DNA: TGTGCCACCCTGACAGGGGGGGCCAACTATGGCTACACCTTC. Its translation: CATLTGGANYGYTF.

The chain links TRBV6-1 to TRBJ1-2, with 7 bases lining up with TRBD1. The CDR3 is 16 residues long. With V trimmed by 5 bases and J by 2 bases, 11 bases remained unmatched. Looked up from germline, CDR1 is MNHNS and CDR2 is SASEGT. The CDR3 protein is CASSKGGDLSNYGYTF. The CDR3 DNA is TGTGCCAGCAGTAAAGGGGGCGACCTTTCCAACTATGGCTACACCTTC.

J is TRBJ2-3 and V is TRBV7-7; TRBD2 agrees at 11 bases. The CDR3 is 17 residues long. The germline V gene has CDR1 SSHAT and CDR2 FNYEAQ (reference sequence). Trimming at V came to 2 bases and at J to 2 bases, leaving 6 bases not matched to a gene. The CDR3 DNA reads TGTGCCAGCAGCTTAAATAGCGGGAGGGCCGTCACAGATACGCAGTATTTT. Translated, it gives CASSLNSGRAVTDTQYF.

This chain's CDR3 is CASSQSDEQYF. The CDR3 DNA is TGTGCCAGTTCGCAGAGCGACGAGCAGTACTTC. The rearrangement links TRBV6-1 to TRBJ2-7; D is unclear. Trimming removed 9 bases from V and 5 bases from J, with 11 bases in between. Germline CDR1 reads MNHNS; CDR2 reads SASEGT. The CDR3 is 11 residues long.